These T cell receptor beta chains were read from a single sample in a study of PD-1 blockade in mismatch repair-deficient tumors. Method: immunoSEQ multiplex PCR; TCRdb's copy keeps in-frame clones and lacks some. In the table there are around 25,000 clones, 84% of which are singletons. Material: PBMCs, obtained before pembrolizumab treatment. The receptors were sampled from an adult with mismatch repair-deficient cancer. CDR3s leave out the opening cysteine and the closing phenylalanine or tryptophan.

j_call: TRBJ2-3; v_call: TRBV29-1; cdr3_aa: SVYGQGTSGPDNTDTQY
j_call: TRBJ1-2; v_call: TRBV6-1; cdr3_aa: ASSERENYGYT
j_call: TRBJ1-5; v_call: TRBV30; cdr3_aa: AWGSGGNQPQH
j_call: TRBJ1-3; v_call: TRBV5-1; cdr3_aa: ASSPQGSSGNTIY
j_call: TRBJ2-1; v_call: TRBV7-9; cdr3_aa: ASSSPGQGPYNEQF
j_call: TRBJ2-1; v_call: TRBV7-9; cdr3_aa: ASSFTSGLPNEQF
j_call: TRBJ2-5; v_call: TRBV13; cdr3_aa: ASSTTDRDQETQY
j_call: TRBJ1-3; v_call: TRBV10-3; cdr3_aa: ATSRGSGNTIY
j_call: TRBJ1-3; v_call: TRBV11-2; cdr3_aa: ASSSRLEGGNTIY
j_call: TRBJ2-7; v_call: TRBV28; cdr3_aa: ASTQTSEQY
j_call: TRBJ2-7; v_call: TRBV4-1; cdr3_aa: ASSQDLEGAWGYEQY
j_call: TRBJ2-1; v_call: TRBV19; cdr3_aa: ASRFSGSAYNEQF
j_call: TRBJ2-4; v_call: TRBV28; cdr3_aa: ASSLFGGSNKNIQY
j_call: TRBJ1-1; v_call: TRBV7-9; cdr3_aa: ASSSWTGRDTEAF
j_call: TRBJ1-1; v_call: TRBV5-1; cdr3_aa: ASSLARGMGEAF
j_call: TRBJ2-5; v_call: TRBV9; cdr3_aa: ASSPGTSGRID
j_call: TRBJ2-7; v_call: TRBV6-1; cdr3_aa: ATWSAYEQY
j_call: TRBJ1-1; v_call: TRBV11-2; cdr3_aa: ASSSMNTEAF
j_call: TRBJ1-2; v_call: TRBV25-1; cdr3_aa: ASSSGYGYT
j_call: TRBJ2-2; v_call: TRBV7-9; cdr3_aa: ASSRDRNTGELF
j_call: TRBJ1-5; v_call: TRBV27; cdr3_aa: ASSFHGSNQPQH
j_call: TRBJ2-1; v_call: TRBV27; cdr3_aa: ASSPMTGGYNEQF
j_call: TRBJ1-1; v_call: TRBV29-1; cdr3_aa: SVEPRTLKAF
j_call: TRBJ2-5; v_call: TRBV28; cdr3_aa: ASSPAGGTEETQY
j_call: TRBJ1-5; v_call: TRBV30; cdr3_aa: AWSEIRGTGTSQPQH
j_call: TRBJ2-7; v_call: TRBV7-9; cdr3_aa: ASSLGRYEQY
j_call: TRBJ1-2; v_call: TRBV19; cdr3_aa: ASSYRETLNYGYT
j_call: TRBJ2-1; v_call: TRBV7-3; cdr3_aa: ASSRTGGTTYNEQF
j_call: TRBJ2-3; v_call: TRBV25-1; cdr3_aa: ASSNRGRTDTQY
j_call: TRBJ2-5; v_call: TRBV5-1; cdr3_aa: ASSLGQSEETQY
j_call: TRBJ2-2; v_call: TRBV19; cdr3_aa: ASSLHRLDSGGELF
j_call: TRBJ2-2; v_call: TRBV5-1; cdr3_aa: ASSTGELNTGELF
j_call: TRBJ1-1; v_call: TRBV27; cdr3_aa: ATKRGDMNTEAF
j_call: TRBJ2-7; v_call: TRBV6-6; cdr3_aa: ASSFMLSQY
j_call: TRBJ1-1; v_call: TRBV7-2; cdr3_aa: ASSPRGGEAF
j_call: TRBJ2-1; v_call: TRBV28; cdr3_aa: ASAGLAVSSYNEQF
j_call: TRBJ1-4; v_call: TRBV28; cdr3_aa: ASSPGESNEKLF